The 25 T cell receptor beta chains in this list originate from one sample, sequenced in a study of response to subunit inactivated influenza vaccine. TCRdb redid the calling of the RT-PCR reads with MiXCR, one entry per CDR3 protein. The profile shows more than 700,000 distinct CDR3 sequences, approximately 21% of them singletons. Sequenced here: PBMCs from blood, sampled around 5 days after vaccination. These receptors were obtained from a man aged 45-60 years who received an inactivated influenza vaccine.

The CDR3 protein is CASGYGTGEQYF. The DNA for the CDR3 is TGTGCCAGCGGTTACGGGACAGGCGAGCAGTACTTC. This sequence joins TRBV12-3 or TRBV12-4 and TRBJ2-7, with 8 bases aligning to TRBD1. V lost 8 bases and J lost 6; bases outside the gene matches: 6. The CDR3 is 12 residues long.

This clonotype has at least ten counts. The J gene is TRBJ2-7, the V gene TRBV12-3 or TRBV12-4; 8 bases map to TRBD2. This CDR3 contains 14 residues. Trimming removed 6 bases from V and 5 bases from J; junction bases left unmatched: 9. The CDR3 DNA follows: TGTGCCAGCAGCTTACAGCGGGAGTCCCACGAGCAGTACTTC. This codes for CASSLQRESHEQYF.

This clonotype occurred a few times. V is TRBV5-1 and J is TRBJ2-3, with no clear D. The germline V gene encodes CDR1 SGHRS and CDR2 YFSETQ. Between the trimmed V and J ends, which lost 4 bases and 0 bases, there was a span of 12 bases. The CDR3 spans 15 residues. The CDR3 spells CASSPVAVSTDTQYF. The CDR3 bases are TGCGCCAGCAGCCCGGTGGCGGTGAGCACAGATACGCAGTATTTT.

The V call is TRBV7-2, the J call TRBJ2-5; possibly TRBD1 or TRBD2 for D (5 bases each). Trimming pared 4 bases from V and 4 bases from J, leaving 16 bases between. Germline V gene sequence: CDR1 SGHTA, CDR2 FQGNSA. The length of the CDR3 is 15 residues. The CDR3 DNA follows: TGTGCCAGCAGCTCCGGGATCGGGGCGGGAGAGACCCAGTACTTC. Translated: CASSSGIGAGETQYF.

The CDR3 spells CASSSPAGAYEQYF. The DNA for the CDR3 is TGTGCCAGCAGCTCCCCAGCGGGCGCCTACGAGCAGTACTTC. This sequence joins TRBV5-5 and TRBJ2-7; D possibly corresponds to TRBD2 (6 bases). Germline lookup yields CDR1 SGHKS and CDR2 YYEKEE (reference sequence). V lost 3 bases and J lost 2, with 12 bases in between. CDR3 length: 14 amino acids.

As for this clonotype: Being one base from a much bigger clone, this may be a read error. The chain has TRBV12-3 or TRBV12-4 and TRBJ2-5, with D maybe TRBD2 (6 bases). The CDR3 covers 14 residues. Here the CDR3 reads CASSLGGDQETQCF. CDR3 bases: TGTGCCAGCAGTTTAGGGGGGGACCAAGAGACCCAGTGCTTC.

This clonotype has more than one count but fewer than ten. The chain carries TRBV4-1 and TRBJ2-7; maybe TRBD1 (6 bases). CDR1 is MGHRA, CDR2 YSYEKL, per germline. CDR3 length: 15 amino acids. V lost 4 bases to trimming and J lost 2 bases, with 15 bases between them. The CDR3 nucleotides read TGCGCCAGCAGCCCCGGGGCAGGGGCCACCTACGAGCAGTACTTC. Translation gives CASSPGAGATYEQYF.

Only a few counts were recorded for this clonotype. The rearrangement uses TRBV4-1 and TRBJ2-4; D could derive from TRBD1 or TRBD2 (5 bases each). This CDR3 comprises 14 residues. The V gene's germline CDR1 is MGHRA and CDR2 YSYEKL. The V end was cut by 1 base, the J end by 6 bases, with 10 bases between. This chain's CDR3 is CASSQVSGRNIQYF. CDR3 nucleotides: TGCGCCAGCAGCCAAGTATCGGGGCGAAACATTCAGTACTTC.

The chain recombines TRBV4-3 with TRBJ2-7; 7 nucleotides align to TRBD1. From germline, CDR1 is LGHNA and CDR2 YSLEER. V was pared by 0 bases and J by 6 bases, with 5 bases of the junction left unmatched. This CDR3 region has 14 residues. The CDR3 sequence is CASSQEGGRSEQYF. CDR3 nucleotides: TGCGCCAGCAGCCAAGAAGGGGGCAGATCCGAGCAGTACTTC.

The chain uses TRBV20-1 and TRBJ2-3, with 16 bases that match TRBD2. The V and J ends lost 2 bases and 5 bases, in that order; junction bases with no gene match: 7. CDR3 size: 17 residues. In germline, CDR1 is DFQATT, CDR2 SNEGSKA (reference sequence). CDR3 sequence: CSARRGLAGGQGDTQYF. The DNA for the CDR3 is TGCAGTGCTAGAAGGGGACTAGCGGGGGGGCAGGGAGATACGCAGTATTTT.

This clonotype showed up just a few times. The rearrangement uses TRBV24-1 and TRBJ2-3, with TRBD2 matching over 8 bases. V lost 4 bases to trimming and J lost 0 bases; unmatched junction nucleotides: 5. The germline V gene has CDR1 KGHDR and CDR2 SFDVKD. The CDR3 runs to 16 residues. The CDR3 spells CATSDTSGSSTDTQYF. DNA for the CDR3: TGTGCCACCAGTGACACTAGCGGATCTAGCACAGATACGCAGTATTTT.

V and J are TRBV7-6 and TRBJ2-5, with D unclear. There are 13 residues in the CDR3. Trimming stripped 5 bases from V and 3 bases from J, with 10 bases between. Germline loops: CDR1 SGHVS, CDR2 FNYEAQ. The CDR3 nucleotides are TGTGCCAGCAGCACATTAGTAAAAGAGACCCAGTACTTC. This gives the protein CASSTLVKETQYF.

The genes are TRBV5-1 and TRBJ2-7, with 7 bases aligning to TRBD2. Germline V gene lookup returns CDR1 SGHRS and CDR2 YFSETQ. With V trimmed by 5 bases and J by 2 bases, 13 bases remained unmatched. This CDR3 has 16 residues. The CDR3 is CASRREGTFWTYEQYF. The CDR3 region has the DNA TGCGCCAGCAGGAGGGAGGGGACTTTTTGGACCTACGAGCAGTACTTC. The full variable domain, its missing parts supplied by reference TRBV5-1 and TRBJ2-7, is KAGVTQTPRYLIKTRGQQVTLSCSPISGHRSVSWYQQTPGQGLQFLFEYFSETQRNKGNFPGRFSGRQFSNSRSEMNVSTLELGDSALYLCASRREGTFWTYEQYFGPGTRLTVT.

This clonotype was recorded a few times. The CDR3 bases are TGTGCCAGCAGTCAGGGGTCCGGGTACCAAGAGACCCAGTACTTC. The encoded protein is CASSQGSGYQETQYF. This sequence joins TRBV6-1 and TRBJ2-5; a possible D gene is TRBD1 (6 bases). CDR1 is MNHNS, CDR2 SASEGT, per germline. Trimming took off 5 bases at V and 0 bases at J, with 13 bases between the two ends. The CDR3 runs to 15 residues.

The V gene is TRBV7-9, the J gene TRBJ2-7; D is ambiguous. Germline V CDR1 and CDR2: SEHNR, FQNEAQ (reference sequence). The CDR3 is 12 amino acids. Between the trimmed V and J ends, which lost 1 base and 5 bases, there was a span of 6 bases. The CDR3 region is CASSLDLHEQYF. As DNA, the CDR3 is TGTGCCAGCAGCTTAGATCTCCACGAGCAGTACTTC.

The sample holds many counts of this clonotype. The J gene is TRBJ2-1, the V gene TRBV20-1, with D tentatively TRBD1 or TRBD2 (5 bases each). Trimming removed 6 bases from V and 1 base from J, with 16 bases in between. Germline CDR1 reads DFQATT; CDR2 reads SNEGSKA (reference sequence). CDR3 length: 15 amino acids. CDR3 bases: TGCAGTGCCGGGGTAGGGGCTAGGTCCTACAATGAGCAGTTCTTC. This gives the protein CSAGVGARSYNEQFF.

The chain carries TRBV6-5 and TRBJ2-2, with 11 bases lining up with TRBD2. CDR1 and CDR2 from the germline V gene are MNHEY and SVGAGI. The V and J ends lost 0 bases and 8 bases, in that order; junction bases with no gene match: 8. The CDR3 contains 17 residues. CDR3 sequence: CASSYSLGSGRVGELFF. The CDR3 DNA reads TGTGCCAGCAGTTACTCCCTCGGTAGCGGGAGGGTTGGGGAGCTGTTTTTT.

This clonotype has just a few counts. The chain combines TRBV20-1 with TRBJ2-5; D perhaps matches TRBD1 (5 bases). Germline CDR1 is DFQATT and CDR2 is SNEGSKA (reference sequence). The length of the CDR3 is 14 residues. The V end was cut by 5 bases, the J end by 5 bases, with 18 bases between. The CDR3 sequence: CSALTGLNKETQYF. As DNA, the CDR3 is TGCAGTGCTCTTACAGGCCTCAATAAGGAGACCCAGTACTTC.

This chain links TRBV20-1 with TRBJ2-1; 9 nucleotides align to TRBD1. CDR1 is DFQATT and CDR2 is SNEGSKA in the germline V gene (reference sequence). Germline trimming cut 2 bases from V and 9 bases from J; bases unmatched to any gene: 8. The CDR3 contains 14 residues. The CDR3 nucleotides are TGCAGTGCTAGAAGGGGACAGGGTATCGGTGAGCAGTTCTTC. As protein: CSARRGQGIGEQFF.

Here the CDR3 reads CASSVQQSMNTEAFF. The CDR3 DNA follows: TGTGCCAGCAGCGTCCAACAGAGTATGAACACTGAAGCTTTCTTT. The V and J genes are TRBV7-2 and TRBJ1-1, with no clear D. Germline V lookup: CDR1 SGHTA, CDR2 FQGNSA. Trimming left V 5 bases short and J 0 bases short, with 13 bases between. This CDR3 spans 15 amino acids.

The chain employs TRBV15 and TRBJ2-5; tentatively, D is TRBD2 (5 bases). Germline CDR1 LNHNV, CDR2 YYDKDF (reference sequence). CDR3 length equals 18 residues. Trimming took 0 bases from V and 2 from J, leaving 19 bases between them. The CDR3 loop reads CATSRDPRGGRGQETQYF. CDR3 nucleotides: TGTGCCACCAGCAGAGATCCCCGAGGAGGACGGGGACAAGAGACCCAGTACTTC.

The chain recombines TRBV4-3 with TRBJ2-3, with D hard to call. V was trimmed by 1 base and J by 2 bases, leaving 13 bases between them. Germline V lookup: CDR1 LGHNA, CDR2 YSLEER. The CDR3 has 16 amino acids. The CDR3 DNA is TGCGCCAGCAGCCAAGTGAGCCGGAGACACACAGATACGCAGTATTTT. Its protein product is CASSQVSRRHTDTQYF.

The table lists this clonotype with a few counts. CDR3 DNA: TGTGCCAGCAGCTTATACGGACAGATTAATGAAAAACTGTTTTTT. It yields the protein CASSLYGQINEKLFF. The rearrangement joins TRBV7-8 to TRBJ1-4; a possible D gene is TRBD1 (6 bases). The V gene lost 2 bases and the J gene lost 4 bases, with 11 bases spanning the gap. Germline CDR1 SGHVS, CDR2 FQNEAQ. The CDR3 is made up of 15 amino acids.

The chain couples TRBV2 to TRBJ2-3; D is ambiguous. The CDR3 is 14 amino acids. Germline CDR1 reads SNHLY; CDR2 reads FYNNEI. Trimming took 2 bases from V and 1 from J, leaving 7 bases between them. The CDR3 loop is CASSESPGTDTQYF. The DNA for the CDR3 is TGTGCCAGCAGTGAATCTCCAGGCACAGATACGCAGTATTTT.

The V call is TRBV14, the J call TRBJ2-1; 9 nucleotides align to TRBD2. Germline V lookup: CDR1 SGHDN, CDR2 FVKESK. The CDR3 is 15 amino acids. V lost 0 bases and J lost 3; bases outside the gene matches: 0. This CDR3 is CASSQDSGGYNEQFF. CDR3 DNA sequence: TGTGCCAGCAGCCAAGATAGCGGGGGCTACAATGAGCAGTTCTTC.